This passage covers 19 T cell receptor beta chains from one sample sequenced in a study of cytomegalovirus exposure and HLA in healthy donors. The PCR contained 60 Vbeta and 13 Jbeta primers. TCRdb's table, derived via immunoSEQ multiplex PCR, lists solely in-frame clones and lacks some. The repertoire has around 90,000 clones, more than 75% of them found once; the top ten carry 8% to 10%. Sequencing was done on a sample of PBMCs. The receptors shown here come from a man aged 30 to 45 in good health and CMV-seropositive.

The V and J genes are TRBV19 and TRBJ1-1; perhaps TRBD1 as D (6 bases). Germline assignment: CDR1 LNHDA and CDR2 SQIVND (reference sequence). This CDR3 region has 13 residues. The ends were cut back, 5 bases at V and 3 bases at J, with 10 bases in the middle. CDR3 amino acids: CASSVKGDTEAFF. CDR3 in DNA: TGTGCCAGTAGTGTAAAGGGGGACACTGAAGCTTTCTTT.

The chain couples TRBV6-1 to TRBJ1-4; TRBD1 matches at 8 bases. J lost 8 bases, V lost 5 bases, and 7 bases had no gene match. The CDR3 runs to 14 residues. CDR1 is MNHNS, CDR2 SASEGT, per germline. The CDR3 region has the DNA TGTGCCAGCAGTCGCACAGGGGGTTGGGAAAAACTGTTTTTT. Amino acid sequence: CASSRTGGWEKLFF.

For this clone: No conserved phenylalanine or tryptophan is present at the end of the CDR3, so a read error is the likely explanation. The DNA is left out, because the CDR3 cannot be placed on it with certainty; the CDR3 is given as TCRdb lists it. The J gene is TRBJ1-3, the V gene TRBV6-5. The length of the CDR3 is 12 amino acids, counting both ends. The germline V gene has CDR1 MNHEY and CDR2 SVGAGI. The CDR3 reads CASSYLVIPFES.

The V and J genes are TRBV6-6 and TRBJ2-7; 8 bases are shared with TRBD1. This CDR3 contains 14 residues. The trim removed 7 bases at V and 2 bases at J, leaving 7 bases unmatched. Germline V gene data show CDR1 as MNHNY and CDR2 as SVGAGI (reference sequence). The CDR3 coding sequence is TGTGCCAGCACCAGGGACAGGCTGCCCTACGAGCAGTACTTC. Translation: CASTRDRLPYEQYF.

The V and J genes are TRBV5-1 and TRBJ1-5; D is ambiguous. The CDR3 is made up of 15 amino acids. V was cut by 0 bases and J by 3 bases, with 10 bases left in between. Germline lookup yields CDR1 SGHRS and CDR2 YFSETQ. CDR3 protein: CASSLAGGSNQPQHF. Here the CDR3 DNA reads TGCGCCAGCAGCTTGGCCGGAGGTTCCAATCAGCCCCAGCATTTT.

This chain links TRBV9 with TRBJ1-5; possibly TRBD1 for D (5 bases). The V end was cut by 3 bases, the J end by 10 bases, with 17 bases between. Germline values: CDR1 SGDLS, CDR2 YYNGEE. CDR3 size: 14 residues. CDR3 DNA: TGTGCCAGCAGCGCACACGGGACTGAGGGTCCCCAGCATTTT. Its protein product is CASSAHGTEGPQHF.

This chain connects TRBV5-1 to TRBJ2-7; 10 bases fit TRBD1. The junction had 3 bases not matched to a gene; V was cut back by 1 base and J by 5 bases. The V gene's germline CDR1 is SGHRS and CDR2 YFSETQ. This CDR3 spans 14 amino acids. In nucleotides, the CDR3 is TGCGCCAGCAGCTTGAGCGGGACAGGGGACGAGCAGTACTTC. This encodes CASSLSGTGDEQYF.

The sample holds a few counts of this clone. This chain joins TRBV5-4 and TRBJ2-3, with 9 positions matching TRBD2. The CDR3 runs 16 residues. V shed 5 bases and J 0 bases; nucleotides not matched to a gene: 7. Germline CDR1 SGHNT, CDR2 YYREEE (reference sequence). The chain's CDR3 is CASRAGGPSSTDTQYF. DNA for the CDR3: TGTGCCAGCAGGGCGGGAGGGCCATCAAGCACAGATACGCAGTATTTT.

This clone was recorded only once. V gene TRBV5-4 combines with J gene TRBJ2-3; 8 bases align to TRBD2. CDR1 and CDR2 from the germline V gene are SGHNT and YYREEE (reference sequence). V lost 3 bases to trimming and J lost 3 bases; unmatched junction nucleotides: 9. CDR3 size: 16 residues. CDR3 sequence reads: CASSWAGGRITDTQYF. The CDR3 region has the DNA TGTGCCAGCAGCTGGGCGGGAGGCCGGATTACAGATACGCAGTATTTT.

This chain connects TRBV4-2 to TRBJ2-1; D possibly corresponds to TRBD2 (5 bases). The CDR3 runs 13 residues. V lost 2 bases to trimming and J lost 6 bases, with 8 bases between them. The germline CDR1 and CDR2 sequences are LGHNA and YNFKEQ. The CDR3 DNA reads as TGTGCCAGCAGCCAATTAGCGAGCAATGAGCAGTTCTTC. Protein: CASSQLASNEQFF.

V usage is TRBV18 and J usage is TRBJ2-7; the D gene is possibly TRBD2 (6 bases). The germline V gene has CDR1 KGHSH and CDR2 LQKENI. With 6 bases removed from V and 0 bases from J, the gap between germline ends came to 12 bases. The CDR3 totals 14 residues. The chain's CDR3 is CASSPGEVSYEQYF. The CDR3 DNA sequence: TGTGCCAGCTCGCCCGGGGAGGTCTCCTACGAGCAGTACTTC.

The genes are TRBV28 and TRBJ1-2; 9 nucleotides align to TRBD1. CDR1 is MDHEN, CDR2 SYDVKM, per germline. Germline trimming cut 6 bases from V and 5 bases from J; bases unmatched to any gene: 16. The CDR3 is 17 amino acids. The CDR3 nucleotides are TGTGCCAGCAGACTACCCGCACAGGGGGCAGGTTGGTATGGCTACACCTTC. Protein: CASRLPAQGAGWYGYTF.

The CDR3 sequence: CASSFYTTGSEEQFF. The CDR3 DNA follows: TGTGCCAGCAGCTTCTACACCACAGGGAGCGAAGAGCAGTTCTTC. This chain uses TRBV7-2 with TRBJ2-1; D possibly corresponds to TRBD1 (6 bases). CDR1 and CDR2 (germline): SGHTA, FQGNSA. This CDR3 spans 15 amino acids. Trimming left V 3 bases short and J 10 bases short, with 19 bases between.

The rearrangement joins TRBV5-6 to TRBJ1-5; D not certain. This CDR3 spans 12 amino acids. With 1 base removed from V and 9 bases from J, the gap between germline ends came to 8 bases. Germline lookup yields CDR1 SGHDT and CDR2 YYEEEE. CDR3 protein: CASSLRGRPQHF. The CDR3 DNA is TGTGCCAGCAGCTTGCGGGGTCGGCCCCAGCATTTT.

The chain combines TRBV5-1 with TRBJ2-2; 7 nucleotides match TRBD1. The V segment lost 4 bases and the J segment 7 bases; nucleotides outside the gene matches: 10. Germline CDR1 SGHRS, CDR2 YFSETQ. The CDR3 spans 15 residues. The CDR3 protein is CASSPPGQRSGELFF. CDR3 nucleotides: TGCGCCAGCAGCCCCCCGGGACAGAGGAGCGGGGAGCTGTTTTTT.

This chain joins TRBV2 and TRBJ2-5; 7 nucleotides line up with TRBD2. With the DNA end fitting TRBJ2-7 better, the J assignment may be wrong. Germline loops: CDR1 SNHLY, CDR2 FYNNEI. The CDR3 covers 14 residues. This CDR3 reads CATLGGRGVVEQYF. The CDR3 nucleotides are TGTGCCACCCTAGGTGGTCGGGGGGTGGTCGAGCAGTACTTC.

For this clone: One end of the junction fails to match germline, which may point to a read error. The V gene is TRBV6-1, the J gene TRBJ1-2, with 7 bases that match TRBD1. The CDR3 length is 12 residues. Germline CDR1 is MNHNS and CDR2 is SASEGT. CDR3 in DNA: TGTGCCAGCAGTTTCACAGGGGTCGACTACCCCTTC. Translation gives CASSFTGVDYPF.

V and J are TRBV10-3 and TRBJ2-5, with TRBD1 identical over 9 bases. V trimming: 3 bases; J trimming: 4 bases; junction bases outside the gene matches: 3. There are 14 residues in the CDR3. Germline lookup yields CDR1 ENHRY and CDR2 SYGVKD. The CDR3 coding sequence is TGTGCCATCAGTGAATTGACAGGGGGAGAGACCCAGTACTTC. It encodes CAISELTGGETQYF.

This chain uses TRBV27 with TRBJ1-3; 9 bases match TRBD1. This CDR3 has 17 residues. The germline V gene encodes CDR1 MNHEY and CDR2 SMNVEV (reference sequence). V trimming: 1 base; J trimming: 8 bases; junction bases outside the gene matches: 12. This chain's CDR3 is CASSLYGPRTGEDTIYF. CDR3 nucleotides: TGTGCCAGCAGTTTATACGGGCCTCGGACAGGGGAGGACACCATATATTTT.